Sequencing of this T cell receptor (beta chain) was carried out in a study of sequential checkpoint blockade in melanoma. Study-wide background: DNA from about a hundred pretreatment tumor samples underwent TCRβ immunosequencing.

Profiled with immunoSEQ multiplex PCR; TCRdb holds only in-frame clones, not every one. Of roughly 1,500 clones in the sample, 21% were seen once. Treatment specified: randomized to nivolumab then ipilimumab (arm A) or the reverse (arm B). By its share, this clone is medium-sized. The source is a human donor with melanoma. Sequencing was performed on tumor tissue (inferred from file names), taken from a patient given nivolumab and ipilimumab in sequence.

The DNA for the CDR3 is TGTGCCAGCAGCCAGAGCGGGGGGGTCTACAATGAGCAGTTCTTC. Encoded protein: CASSQSGGVYNEQFF. V usage is TRBV11-3 and J usage is TRBJ2-1; TRBD2 matches at 10 bases. The CDR3 is made up of 15 amino acids. Trimming removed 5 bases from V and 3 bases from J; junction bases left unmatched: 4. Germline V gene lookup returns CDR1 SGHNT and CDR2 YENEEA.